These 27 T cell receptor beta chains share one sample of origin, sequenced in a study of control samples from healthy donors and cancer patients. Using immunoSEQ multiplex PCR, the repertoire was profiled, and TCRdb retains in-frame clones only, with some absent. Among approximately 70,000 clones listed, over 85% were seen once. Material for sequencing was PBMCs. The receptor set was obtained from a man in his sixties with colorectal cancer.

Remarks on this clone: In this CDR3 the conserved last residue, phenylalanine or tryptophan, is missing, so a read error is likely. Because the CDR3's place on the DNA is in doubt, the DNA is left out and the CDR3 is given as listed by TCRdb. V gene TRBV5-6 combines with J gene TRBJ1-5. The CDR3 region is 10 residues in length, termini included. Germline assignment: CDR1 SGHDT and CDR2 YYEEEE. CDR3 sequence reads: CASSPPGPKG.

This clone appeared once. This chain links TRBV3-1 (or the pseudogene TRBV3-2) with TRBJ2-1, with no clear D. The CDR3 runs 16 residues. CDR1 LGHDT and CDR2 YNNKEL come from the germline V gene (reference sequence). V lost 4 bases and J 2 bases, leaving 15 bases between the germline ends. CDR3 protein: CASSPAPAAPYNEQFF. CDR3 DNA sequence: TGTGCCAGCAGCCCGGCCCCAGCCGCCCCCTACAATGAGCAGTTCTTC.

The chain employs TRBV18 and TRBJ2-7; D is unresolved. This CDR3 has 14 residues. V lost 1 base, J lost 2 bases, and 9 bases lay in between. Germline V gives CDR1 KGHSH, CDR2 LQKENI. CDR3 amino acids: CASSPQSGPYEQYF. For the CDR3, the DNA is TGTGCCAGCTCACCACAGAGTGGACCCTACGAGCAGTACTTC.

The rearrangement joins TRBV15 to TRBJ2-5, with 8 bases identical to TRBD2. V trimming: 5 bases; J trimming: 5 bases; junction bases outside the gene matches: 10. This CDR3 region has 15 residues. Per the germline V gene, CDR1 is LNHNV and CDR2 is YYDKDF (reference sequence). Here the CDR3 reads CATSREGQPWETQYF. Written as DNA, the CDR3 is TGTGCCACCAGCCGGGAGGGGCAGCCCTGGGAGACCCAGTACTTC.

The chain uses TRBV25-1 and TRBJ2-1; D perhaps matches TRBD2 (6 bases). This CDR3 has 13 amino acids. V was shortened by 8 bases and J by 5 bases, with 13 bases between the two germline ends. The germline gives CDR1 MGHDK, CDR2 SYGVNS. CDR3 coding DNA: TGTGCCAGCGGAGTTGGAGGGGACAATGAGCAGTTCTTC. Its protein product is CASGVGGDNEQFF.

This clone was recorded only once. The J gene is TRBJ2-2, the V gene TRBV28; the D gene could be TRBD1 or TRBD2 (6 bases each). Germline V gene lookup returns CDR1 MDHEN and CDR2 SYDVKM. CDR3 length equals 13 residues. V was clipped by 6 bases and J by 8 bases, with 13 bases between them. The CDR3 is CASRQGGLGELFF. The CDR3 bases are TGTGCCAGCAGACAAGGGGGGTTGGGGGAGCTGTTTTTT.

This clone was seen a handful of times. V and J are TRBV12-3 or TRBV12-4 and TRBJ1-6; D gene unclear. This CDR3 region has 13 residues. Trimming left V 1 base short and J 6 bases short, with 4 bases between. CDR3 in DNA: TGTGCCAGCAGTTTAGGCATTAATTCACCCCTCCACTTT. Translating gives CASSLGINSPLHF.

The V gene is TRBV4-3, the J gene TRBJ2-3; 7 bases match TRBD1. V lost 0 bases to trimming and J lost 1 base; unmatched junction nucleotides: 4. Germline V lookup: CDR1 LGHNA, CDR2 YSLEER. The CDR3 is 16 amino acids. The CDR3 DNA is TGCGCCAGCAGCCAAGAAACAGGGGTCCGCACAGATACGCAGTATTTT. This codes for CASSQETGVRTDTQYF.

This chain links TRBV20-1 with TRBJ1-3; D possibly corresponds to TRBD1 (5 bases). The CDR3 extends over 13 amino acids. From germline, CDR1 is DFQATT and CDR2 SNEGSKA (reference sequence). Trimming cost V 3 bases and J 7 bases, with 13 bases left between them. CDR3 amino acids: CSASGGWRNTIYF. The CDR3 bases are TGCAGTGCTAGTGGGGGATGGAGGAACACCATATATTTT.

The V call is TRBV28, the J call TRBJ1-5; weak D call: TRBD1 (6 bases). CDR3 size: 16 residues. The germline V gene has CDR1 MDHEN and CDR2 SYDVKM. Trimming removed 2 bases from V and 9 bases from J, with 20 bases in between. CDR3 amino acids: CASSLEYREGDRPQHF. CDR3 sequence (DNA): TGTGCCAGCAGTTTAGAGTACAGGGAGGGGGATCGGCCCCAGCATTTT.

This clone was counted between two and nine times. The genes are TRBV2 and TRBJ1-1, with D perhaps TRBD1 (5 bases). The CDR3 extends over 12 amino acids. Germline assignment: CDR1 SNHLY and CDR2 FYNNEI. Trimming took 5 bases from V and 4 from J, leaving 8 bases between them. The CDR3 loop reads CASSRGSTEAFF. As DNA, the CDR3 is TGTGCCAGCAGTAGGGGTTCCACTGAAGCTTTCTTT.

This chain joins TRBV7-8 and TRBJ2-7, with 8 nucleotides matching TRBD1. Germline-derived CDR1 and CDR2 are SGHVS and FQNEAQ. Trimming took 5 bases from V and 1 from J; bases not matched to a gene: 10. The CDR3 spans 16 residues. CDR3: CASSVSGGAGSYEQYF. As DNA, the CDR3 is TGTGCCAGCAGCGTGTCAGGGGGCGCGGGTTCCTACGAGCAGTACTTC.

The chain links TRBV7-2 to TRBJ2-1; D uncertain. Germline CDR1 SGHTA, CDR2 FQGNSA. The CDR3 runs 13 residues. Trimming pared 5 bases from V and 4 bases from J, leaving 9 bases between. DNA of the CDR3: TGTGCCAGCAGCCCCGTGGGTTACAATGAGCAGTTCTTC. Encoded protein: CASSPVGYNEQFF.

This chain uses TRBV7-8 with TRBJ2-5, with 11 bases matching TRBD2. The germline V gene encodes CDR1 SGHVS and CDR2 FQNEAQ. The V gene end was trimmed by 5 bases and the J gene end by 5 bases; junction bases not matched to a gene: 10. The CDR3 is 16 amino acids. The CDR3: CASSAILAGEVETQYF. Here the CDR3 DNA reads TGTGCCAGCAGCGCAATACTAGCGGGGGAGGTGGAGACCCAGTACTTC.

This rearrangement joins TRBV29-1 to TRBJ2-7, with TRBD2 matching over 7 bases. The CDR3 is 14 residues long. Looked up from germline, CDR1 is SQVTM and CDR2 is ANQGSEA. The V segment lost 3 bases and the J segment 4 bases; nucleotides outside the gene matches: 9. The CDR3: CSVEVGGGRYEQYF. CDR3 DNA sequence: TGCAGCGTTGAGGTGGGCGGGGGAAGGTACGAGCAGTACTTC.

This chain uses TRBV6-5 with TRBJ1-2; 7 nucleotides align to TRBD1. Trimming took 2 bases from V and 2 from J; bases not matched to a gene: 5. Germline V gene sequence: CDR1 MNHEY, CDR2 SVGAGI. The length of the CDR3 is 15 residues. In nucleotides, the CDR3 is TGTGCCAGCAGTTACACTAGACAGGGCAACTATGGCTACACCTTC. Protein sequence: CASSYTRQGNYGYTF.

This chain connects TRBV19 to TRBJ2-7; D not certain. V gave up 3 bases and J gave up 0 bases, with 9 bases separating them. Looked up from germline, CDR1 is LNHDA and CDR2 is SQIVND (reference sequence). CDR3 length equals 14 residues. DNA for the CDR3: TGTGCCAGTAGTATCGGCGAAAACTCCTACGAGCAGTACTTC. Amino acids: CASSIGENSYEQYF.

This sequence joins TRBV7-6 and TRBJ1-2; D not resolved. The CDR3 has 13 residues. V was pared by 4 bases and J by 7 bases, with 13 bases between. The germline gives CDR1 SGHVS, CDR2 FNYEAQ. The CDR3 nucleotides read TGTGCCAGCAGCTCAGAGGCGTTCGCTGGCTACACCTTC. Translation gives CASSSEAFAGYTF.

This chain uses TRBV7-9 with TRBJ1-5, with D tentatively TRBD1 (5 bases). Germline-derived CDR1 and CDR2 are SEHNR and FQNEAQ (reference sequence). The CDR3 contains 13 residues. V was trimmed by 0 bases and J by 9 bases, leaving 9 bases between them. CDR3 in amino acids: CASSLAGGLPQHF. The CDR3 coding sequence is TGTGCCAGCAGCTTAGCGGGGGGTTTGCCCCAGCATTTT.

As concerns this clone: Its ends do not fully match the called genes, so a read error is possible. This chain's CDR3 is CATSAGSQNTEAFF. DNA for the CDR3: TGTGCCACCAGTGCGGGCTCCCAGAACACTGAAGCTTTCTTT. The chain is built from TRBV10-3 and TRBJ1-1; D is undetermined. The germline V gene has CDR1 ENHRY and CDR2 SYGVKD. There are 14 residues in the CDR3.

The chain employs TRBV1 and TRBJ1-2; the table's D call TRBD1 went unverified against the DNA. TRBV1 is a pseudogene locus. CDR3 length: 15 amino acids. DNA for the CDR3: TGCACCAGCAGCCAACAGGGGGCCTGTAACTATGGCTACACCTTC. It yields the protein CTSSQQGACNYGYTF.

V usage is TRBV5-8 and J usage is TRBJ1-4, with D uncertain. The CDR3 is made up of 11 amino acids. Germline-derived CDR1 and CDR2 are SGHTS and YDEGEE. The germline V and J ends were trimmed by 1 base and 7 bases, with 2 bases remaining between them. CDR3 sequence: CASSLFEKLFF. The CDR3 nucleotides read TGTGCCAGCAGCTTGTTTGAAAAACTGTTTTTT.

The chain is built from TRBV5-4 and TRBJ2-3, with D perhaps matching TRBD2 (7 bases). The CDR3 totals 16 residues. The V and J ends lost 0 bases and 5 bases respectively, with 16 bases between them. The germline CDR1 and CDR2 sequences are SGHNT and YYREEE (reference sequence). CDR3 amino acids: CASSLALGGPLDTQYF. CDR3 sequence (DNA): TGTGCCAGCAGCTTGGCGCTCGGGGGGCCCTTAGATACGCAGTATTTT.

The chain is built from TRBV5-6 and TRBJ2-7, with D unclear. V was clipped by 1 base and J by 3 bases, with 5 bases between them. CDR1 is SGHDT, CDR2 YYEEEE, per germline. CDR3 length: 12 amino acids. The CDR3 protein is CASSLQLYEQYF. CDR3 coding DNA: TGTGCCAGCAGCTTGCAACTCTACGAGCAGTACTTC.

This clone was seen a few times. The chain carries TRBV29-1 and TRBJ1-2; D call uncertain. V gave up 6 bases and J gave up 8 bases, with 13 bases separating them. The CDR3 runs to 11 residues. Per germline, CDR1 SQVTM and CDR2 ANQGSEA. CDR3 loop: CSVLILRGYTF. The CDR3 coding sequence is TGCAGCGTGCTGATCCTACGAGGCTACACCTTC.

Only one count was recorded for this clone. The CDR3, as DNA: TGTGCCAGTAGTCCACTTCTGGGGCCGGGCACTGAAGCTTTCTTT. Translated: CASSPLLGPGTEAFF. The V gene is TRBV19, the J gene TRBJ1-1, with a possible D match to TRBD1 (5 bases). The germline gives CDR1 LNHDA, CDR2 SQIVND (reference sequence). The CDR3 is made up of 15 amino acids. With 5 bases removed from V and 4 bases from J, the gap between germline ends came to 17 bases.

The chain couples TRBV6-4 to TRBJ2-7, with D possibly being TRBD1 (6 bases). CDR1 MRHNA and CDR2 SNTAGT come from the germline V gene. V was pared by 5 bases and J by 2 bases, with 10 bases between. The CDR3 totals 13 residues. DNA for the CDR3: TGTGCCAGCAGTCGGACAGCAACCTACGAGCAGTACTTC. Translated: CASSRTATYEQYF.